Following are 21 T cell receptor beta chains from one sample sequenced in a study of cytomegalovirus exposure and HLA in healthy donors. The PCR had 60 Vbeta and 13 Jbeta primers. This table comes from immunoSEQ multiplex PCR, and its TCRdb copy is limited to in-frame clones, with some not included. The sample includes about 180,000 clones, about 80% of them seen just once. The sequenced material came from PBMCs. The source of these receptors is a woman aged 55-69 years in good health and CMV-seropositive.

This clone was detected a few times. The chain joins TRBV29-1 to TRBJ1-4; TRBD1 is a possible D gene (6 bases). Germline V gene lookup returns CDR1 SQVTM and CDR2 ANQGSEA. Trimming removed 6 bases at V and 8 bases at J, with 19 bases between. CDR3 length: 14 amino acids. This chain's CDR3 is CSVTTGLAREKLFF. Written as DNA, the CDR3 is TGCAGCGTCACCACAGGGTTGGCTAGGGAAAAACTGTTTTTT.

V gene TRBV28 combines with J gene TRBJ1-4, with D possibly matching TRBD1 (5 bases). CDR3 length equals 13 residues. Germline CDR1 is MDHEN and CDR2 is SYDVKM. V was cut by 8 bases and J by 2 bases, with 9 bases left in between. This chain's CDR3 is CASLGGTNEKLFF. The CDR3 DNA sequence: TGTGCCAGCCTGGGGGGGACTAATGAAAAACTGTTTTTT.

CDR3 loop: CASSQGTGLFGYTF. Here the CDR3 DNA reads TGTGCCAGCAGCCAGGGGACAGGGCTATTTGGCTACACCTTC. The chain is built from TRBV4-2 and TRBJ1-2, with 9 bases fitting TRBD1. The CDR3 sequence is 14 residues long. Germline CDR1 reads LGHNA; CDR2 reads YNFKEQ. With V trimmed by 3 bases and J by 7 bases, 6 bases remained unmatched.

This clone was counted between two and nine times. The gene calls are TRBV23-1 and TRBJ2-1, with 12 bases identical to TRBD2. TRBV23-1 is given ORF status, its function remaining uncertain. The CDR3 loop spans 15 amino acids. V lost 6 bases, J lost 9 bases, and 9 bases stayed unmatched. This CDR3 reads CASSQAWTSGAEQFF. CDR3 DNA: TGCGCCAGCAGCCAAGCGTGGACTAGCGGGGCTGAGCAGTTCTTC.

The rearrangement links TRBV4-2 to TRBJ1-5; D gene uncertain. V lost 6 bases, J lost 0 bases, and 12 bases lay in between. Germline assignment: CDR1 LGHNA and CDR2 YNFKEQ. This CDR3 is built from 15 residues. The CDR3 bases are TGTGCCAGCAGACAGCACGGGAATAGCAATCAGCCCCAGCATTTT. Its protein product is CASRQHGNSNQPQHF.

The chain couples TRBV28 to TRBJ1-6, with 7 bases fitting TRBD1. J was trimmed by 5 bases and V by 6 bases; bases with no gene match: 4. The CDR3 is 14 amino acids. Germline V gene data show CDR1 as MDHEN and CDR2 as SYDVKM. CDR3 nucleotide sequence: TGTGCCAGCAGCACGGGACAGCATAATTCACCCCTCCACTTT. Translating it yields CASSTGQHNSPLHF.

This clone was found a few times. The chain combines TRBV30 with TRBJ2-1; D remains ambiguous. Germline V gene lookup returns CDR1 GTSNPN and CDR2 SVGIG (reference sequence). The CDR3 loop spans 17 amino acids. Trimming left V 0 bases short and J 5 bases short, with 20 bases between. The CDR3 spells CAWSVRVGTRPNNEQFF. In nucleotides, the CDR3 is TGTGCCTGGAGTGTACGGGTCGGAACTCGCCCGAACAATGAGCAGTTCTTC.

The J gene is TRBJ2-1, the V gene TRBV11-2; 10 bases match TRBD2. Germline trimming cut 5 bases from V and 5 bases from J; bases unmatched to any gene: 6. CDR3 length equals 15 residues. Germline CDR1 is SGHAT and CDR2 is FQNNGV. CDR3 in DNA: TGTGCCAGCAGCCCCAGGACTAGCGGACACAATGAGCAGTTCTTC. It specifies CASSPRTSGHNEQFF.

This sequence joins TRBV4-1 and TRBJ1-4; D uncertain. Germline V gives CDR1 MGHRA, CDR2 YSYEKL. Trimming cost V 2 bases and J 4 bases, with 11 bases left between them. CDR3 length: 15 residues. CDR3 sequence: CASSQWSAYNEKLFF. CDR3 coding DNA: TGCGCCAGCAGCCAATGGAGCGCTTATAATGAAAAACTGTTTTTT.

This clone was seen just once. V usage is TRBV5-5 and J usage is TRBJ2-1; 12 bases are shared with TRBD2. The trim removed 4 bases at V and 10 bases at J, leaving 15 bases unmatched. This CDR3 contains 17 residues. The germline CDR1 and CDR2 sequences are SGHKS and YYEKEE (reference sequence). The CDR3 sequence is CASSLALAGGRVLEQFF. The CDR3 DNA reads TGTGCCAGCAGCCTCGCACTAGCGGGGGGCCGAGTCTTGGAGCAGTTCTTC.

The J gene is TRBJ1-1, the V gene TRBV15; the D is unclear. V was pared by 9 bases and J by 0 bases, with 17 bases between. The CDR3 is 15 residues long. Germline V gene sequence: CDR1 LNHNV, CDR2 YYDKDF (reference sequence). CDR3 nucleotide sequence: TGTGCCACGAGAGAATTCTCGGGATTGAACACTGAAGCTTTCTTT. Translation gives CATREFSGLNTEAFF.

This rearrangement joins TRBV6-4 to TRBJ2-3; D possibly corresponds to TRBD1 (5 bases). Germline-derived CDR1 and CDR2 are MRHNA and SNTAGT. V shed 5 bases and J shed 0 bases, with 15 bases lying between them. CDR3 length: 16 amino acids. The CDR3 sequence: CASSQRGVQSTDTQYF. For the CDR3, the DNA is TGTGCCAGCAGTCAAAGGGGCGTCCAAAGCACAGATACGCAGTATTTT.

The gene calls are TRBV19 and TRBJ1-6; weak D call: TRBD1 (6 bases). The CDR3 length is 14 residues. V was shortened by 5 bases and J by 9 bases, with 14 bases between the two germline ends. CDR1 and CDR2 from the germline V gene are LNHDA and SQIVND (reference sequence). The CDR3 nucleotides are TGTGCCAGTAGTGACTACAGGGATGGTTCACCCCTCCACTTT. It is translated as CASSDYRDGSPLHF.

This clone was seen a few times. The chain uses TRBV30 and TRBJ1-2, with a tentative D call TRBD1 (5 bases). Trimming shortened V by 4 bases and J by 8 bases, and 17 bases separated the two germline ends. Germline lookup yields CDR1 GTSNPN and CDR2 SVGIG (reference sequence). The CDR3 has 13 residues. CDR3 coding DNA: TGTGCCTGGATAGGGGCATCTCGGGGGGGCTACACCTTC. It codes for CAWIGASRGGYTF.

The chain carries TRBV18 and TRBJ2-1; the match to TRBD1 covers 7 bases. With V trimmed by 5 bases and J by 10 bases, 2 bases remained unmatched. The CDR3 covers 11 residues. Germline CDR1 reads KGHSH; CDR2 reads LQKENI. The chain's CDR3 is CASSMGQEQFF. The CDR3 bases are TGTGCCAGCTCAATGGGACAGGAGCAGTTCTTC.

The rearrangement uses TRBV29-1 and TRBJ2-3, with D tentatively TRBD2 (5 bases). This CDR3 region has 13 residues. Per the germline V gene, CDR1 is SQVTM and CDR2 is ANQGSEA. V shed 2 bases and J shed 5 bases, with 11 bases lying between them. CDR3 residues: CSVERFGEDTQYF. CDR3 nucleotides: TGCAGCGTTGAAAGGTTCGGGGAAGATACGCAGTATTTT.

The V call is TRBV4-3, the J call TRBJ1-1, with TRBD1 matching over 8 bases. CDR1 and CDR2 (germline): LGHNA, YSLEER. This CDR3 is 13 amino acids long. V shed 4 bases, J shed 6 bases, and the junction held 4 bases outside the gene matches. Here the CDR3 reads CASSLDRGAEAFF. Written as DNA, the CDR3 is TGCGCCAGCAGCCTAGACAGGGGAGCTGAAGCTTTCTTT.

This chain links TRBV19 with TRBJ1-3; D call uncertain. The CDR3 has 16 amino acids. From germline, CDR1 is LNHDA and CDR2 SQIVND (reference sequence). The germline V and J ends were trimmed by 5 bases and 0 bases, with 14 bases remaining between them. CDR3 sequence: CASSENHRSSGNTIYF. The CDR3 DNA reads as TGTGCCAGTAGTGAAAACCACCGGAGCTCTGGAAACACCATATATTTT.

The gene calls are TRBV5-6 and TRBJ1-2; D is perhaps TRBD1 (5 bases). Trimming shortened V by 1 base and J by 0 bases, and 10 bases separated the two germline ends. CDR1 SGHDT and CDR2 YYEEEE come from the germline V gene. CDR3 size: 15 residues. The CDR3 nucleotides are TGTGCCAGCAGCTTGTACGACAGAACTAACTATGGCTACACCTTC. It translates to CASSLYDRTNYGYTF.

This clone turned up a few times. The CDR3 is CASSQFGGAISRRLNYGYTF. As DNA, the CDR3 is TGTGCCAGCAGTCAATTCGGGGGGGCTATCTCCCGCCGCCTTAACTATGGCTACACCTTC. V is TRBV27 and J is TRBJ1-2; tentative D call: TRBD1 (6 bases). From germline, CDR1 is MNHEY and CDR2 SMNVEV (reference sequence). This CDR3 has 20 residues. Trimming removed 5 bases from V and 1 base from J, with 29 bases in between.

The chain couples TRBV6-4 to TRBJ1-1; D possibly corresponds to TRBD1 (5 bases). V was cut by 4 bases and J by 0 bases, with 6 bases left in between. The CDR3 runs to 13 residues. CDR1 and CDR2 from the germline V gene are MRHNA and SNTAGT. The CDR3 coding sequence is TGTGCCAGCAGTGGACAGATGAACACTGAAGCTTTCTTT. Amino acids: CASSGQMNTEAFF.